A single sample is the source of the 5 T cell receptor beta chains below, sequenced in a study of T cell repertoires in ileal Crohn's disease. This table comes from immunoSEQ multiplex PCR, and its TCRdb copy is limited to in-frame clones, with some not included. This sample has thousands of clones, with over 85% found just once. Regarding time point: inflamed ileum from the surgical specimen. Sequences were obtained from ileal tissue. These receptors all come from an adult with Crohn's disease.

The J gene is TRBJ1-5, the V gene TRBV2; TRBD1 matches at 9 bases. V trimming: 5 bases; J trimming: 6 bases; junction bases outside the gene matches: 5. The germline V gene has CDR1 SNHLY and CDR2 FYNNEI. This CDR3 is 14 amino acids long. The CDR3 DNA follows: TGTGCCAGCAGTCTCGGGACAGGGATTCAGCCCCAGCATTTT. It codes for CASSLGTGIQPQHF.

V gene TRBV9 combines with J gene TRBJ1-1; no firm D call. V shed 4 bases and J shed 2 bases, with 12 bases lying between them. The CDR3 totals 14 residues. Germline values: CDR1 SGDLS, CDR2 YYNGEE. CDR3 nucleotide sequence: TGTGCCAGCAGCCCCCGGACGGCTAACACTGAAGCTTTCTTT. This sequence encodes CASSPRTANTEAFF. Full variable domain (outside the CDR3, taken from reference TRBV9 and TRBJ1-1): DSGVTQTPKHLITATGQRVTLRCSPRSGDLSVYWYQQSLDQGLQFLIQYYNGEERAKGNILERFSAQQFPDLHSELNLSSLELGDSALYFCASSPRTANTEAFFGQGTRLTVV.

This chain connects TRBV2 to TRBJ2-5; TRBD2 matches 7 bases. V shed 3 bases and J 6 bases; nucleotides not matched to a gene: 10. CDR3 length: 15 residues. The germline V gene has CDR1 SNHLY and CDR2 FYNNEI. CDR3 sequence reads: CASSDWGGIGKTQYF. CDR3 sequence (DNA): TGTGCCAGCAGTGATTGGGGGGGTATAGGGAAGACCCAGTACTTC.

The gene calls are TRBV6-1 and TRBJ2-7, with 11 bases matching TRBD1. The CDR3 has 15 residues. The V gene's germline CDR1 is MNHNS and CDR2 SASEGT. V shed 4 bases, J shed 2 bases, and the junction held 4 bases outside the gene matches. DNA for the CDR3: TGTGCCAGCAGTGGCCGGGACAGGGGGACCTACGAGCAGTACTTC. Translation gives CASSGRDRGTYEQYF.

The chain has TRBV9 and TRBJ2-5, with D perhaps TRBD2 (5 bases). The length of the CDR3 is 13 residues. The germline V gene has CDR1 SGDLS and CDR2 YYNGEE. Trimming left V 0 bases short and J 4 bases short, with 7 bases between. This CDR3 reads CASSVDEGETQYF. Here the CDR3 DNA reads TGTGCCAGCAGCGTAGACGAGGGAGAGACCCAGTACTTC.